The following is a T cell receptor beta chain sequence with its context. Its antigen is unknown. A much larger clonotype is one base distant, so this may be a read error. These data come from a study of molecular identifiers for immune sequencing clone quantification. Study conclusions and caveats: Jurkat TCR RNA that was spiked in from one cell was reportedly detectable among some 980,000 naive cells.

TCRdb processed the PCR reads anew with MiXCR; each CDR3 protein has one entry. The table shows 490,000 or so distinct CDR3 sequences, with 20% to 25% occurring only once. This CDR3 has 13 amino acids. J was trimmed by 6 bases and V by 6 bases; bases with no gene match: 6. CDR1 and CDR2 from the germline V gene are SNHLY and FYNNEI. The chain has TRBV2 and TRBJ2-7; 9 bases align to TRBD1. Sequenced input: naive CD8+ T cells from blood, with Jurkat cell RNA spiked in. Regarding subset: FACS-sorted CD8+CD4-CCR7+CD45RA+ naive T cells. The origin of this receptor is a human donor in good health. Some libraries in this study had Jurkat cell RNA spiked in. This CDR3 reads CASSRDRACEQYF. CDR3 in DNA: TGTGCCAGCAGCCGGGACAGGGCCTGCGAGCAGTACTTC.